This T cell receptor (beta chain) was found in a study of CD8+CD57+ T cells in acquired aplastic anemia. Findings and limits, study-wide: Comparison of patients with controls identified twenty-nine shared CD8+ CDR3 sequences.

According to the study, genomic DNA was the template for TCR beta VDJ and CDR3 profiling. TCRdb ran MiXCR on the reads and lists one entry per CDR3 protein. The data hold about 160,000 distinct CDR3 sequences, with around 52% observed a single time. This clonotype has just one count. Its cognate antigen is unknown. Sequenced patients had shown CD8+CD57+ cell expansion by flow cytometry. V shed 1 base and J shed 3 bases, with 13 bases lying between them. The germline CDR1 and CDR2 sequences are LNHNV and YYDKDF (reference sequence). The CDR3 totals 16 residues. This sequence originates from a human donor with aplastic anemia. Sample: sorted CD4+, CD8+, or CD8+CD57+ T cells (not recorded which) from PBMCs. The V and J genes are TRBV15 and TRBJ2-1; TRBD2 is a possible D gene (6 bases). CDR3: CATSRAGSSGYNEQFF. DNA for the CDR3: TGTGCCACCAGCAGAGCCGGGAGTAGCGGCTACAATGAGCAGTTCTTC.